A selection of T cell receptor beta chains follows, all from one sample in a study of T cells in Graves' hyperthyroidism and ophthalmopathy. TCRdb called the multiplex PCR reads again in MiXCR, with one record for every CDR3 protein. The profile covers some 690,000 distinct CDR3 sequences, with 15% to 20% appearing a single time and less than 20% taken by the ten largest. Material for sequencing was blood. Every receptor here comes from a man aged 45-65 years with Graves' hyperthyroidism. Each CDR3 is given with its conserved first and last residue. The D gene is left open where the match is weak. A clone size is listed for some rows: how often the clone was seen (once, few, many), or a class if it is expanded.

abundance	v_gene	d_gene	j_gene	CDR3aa	CDR3nt
few	TRBV20-1	.	TRBJ1-2	CSARGGGTYGYTF	TGCAGTGCTAGAGGGGGGGGTACCTATGGCTACACCTTC
once	TRBV6-5	TRBD2	TRBJ2-1	CASSYSGLAGAYDEQFF	TGTGCCAGCAGTTACTCGGGACTAGCGGGAGCCTATGATGAGCAGTTCTTC
few	TRBV19	TRBD1	TRBJ1-2	CASSIRPGQIYGYTF	TGTGCCAGTAGTATTAGACCGGGACAGATCTATGGCTACACCTTC
many	TRBV5-5	.	TRBJ2-3	CASSLLASGDTQYF	TGTGCCAGCAGCTTGTTGGCTAGTGGGGATACGCAGTATTTT
many	TRBV20-1	.	TRBJ2-7	CSARTQRRQYF	TGCAGTGCTAGGACCCAACGGAGGCAGTACTTC
few	TRBV18	TRBD1	TRBJ2-7	CASSPGQRFYEQYF	TGTGCCAGCTCACCGGGACAGCGATTCTACGAGCAGTACTTC
many	TRBV7-2	.	TRBJ2-3	CASSASLDTQYF	TGTGCCAGCAGCGCCTCGCTAGATACGCAGTATTTT
few	TRBV19	.	TRBJ1-6	CASSPDYGSPLHF	TGTGCCAGTAGTCCAGACTATGGTTCACCCCTCCACTTT
few	TRBV6-1	.	TRBJ2-4	CASSWDPRSKNIQYF	TGTGCCAGCAGTTGGGACCCCCGCTCCAAAAACATTCAGTACTTC
.	TRBV29-1	.	TRBJ2-1	CSVEESGAYNEQFF	TGCAGCGTTGAAGAAAGCGGAGCCTACAATGAGCAGTTCTTC
many	TRBV27	TRBD2	TRBJ2-1	CASSNLAGDSYNEQFF	TGTGCCAGCAGTAATCTAGCGGGAGACTCCTACAATGAGCAGTTCTTC
many	TRBV5-1	.	TRBJ1-2	CASSFETANYGYTF	TGCGCCAGCAGCTTTGAGACAGCTAACTATGGCTACACCTTC
many	TRBV27	.	TRBJ2-7	CASSTLLGRQYF	TGTGCCAGCAGTACCCTCCTAGGGAGGCAGTACTTC
many	TRBV18	TRBD1	TRBJ2-7	CASSPRGQLTPNYEQYF	TGTGCCAGCTCACCACGGGGACAGTTAACCCCCAACTACGAGCAGTACTTC
few	TRBV30	.	TRBJ1-5	CAWNGSPQGSMPQHF	TGTGCCTGGAATGGGAGCCCGCAGGGCTCTATGCCCCAGCATTTT
.	TRBV5-4	.	TRBJ1-1	CASSFGQTLTEAFF	TGTGCCAGCAGCTTTGGCCAGACTCTCACTGAAGCTTTCTTT
many	TRBV28	.	TRBJ2-7	CASSLSGGYEQYF	TGTGCCAGCAGTTTATCGGGCGGCTACGAGCAGTACTTC
many	TRBV3-1	.	TRBJ2-1	CASSRLGNEQFF	TGTGCCAGCAGCCGACTTGGGAATGAGCAGTTCTTC
many	TRBV6-5	.	TRBJ1-1	CASSYSGGLTEAFF	TGTGCCAGCAGTTACTCGGGGGGGCTGACTGAAGCTTTCTTT
many	TRBV28	.	TRBJ1-1	CASSLITGGYSNTEAFF	TGTGCCAGCAGTTTAATAACAGGCGGCTATTCGAACACTGAAGCTTTCTTT
.	TRBV20-1	TRBD1	TRBJ1-1	CSARPGTGSDTEAFF	TGCAGTGCTAGGCCCGGGACAGGGAGTGACACTGAAGCTTTCTTT
many	TRBV2	.	TRBJ2-3	CASRQGIDTQYF	TGTGCCAGTCGACAAGGGATAGATACGCAGTATTTT
.	TRBV12-3/TRBV12-4	TRBD2	TRBJ2-2	CASSWSSGRAGAGELFF	TGTGCCAGCAGTTGGTCTAGCGGGAGGGCCGGGGCCGGGGAGCTGTTTTTT
.	TRBV11-2	.	TRBJ2-3	CASSFEPGRTDTQYF	TGTGCCAGCAGCTTCGAACCGGGGCGTACAGATACGCAGTATTTT
many	TRBV2	.	TRBJ2-3	CASFLEIGTDTQYF	TGTGCCAGCTTTCTGGAGATCGGCACAGATACGCAGTATTTT
.	TRBV5-1	TRBD2	TRBJ2-3	CASKSLAGATDTQYF	TGCGCCAGCAAATCATTAGCGGGAGCGACAGATACGCAGTATTTT
.	TRBV6-5	TRBD2	TRBJ2-3	CASISSGGRGDTQYF	TGTGCCAGCATTTCGAGCGGGGGACGGGGGGATACGCAGTATTTT
many	TRBV10-3	TRBD2	TRBJ2-7	CAINPGLAGGSYEQYF	TGTGCCATCAACCCTGGACTAGCGGGAGGTTCCTACGAGCAGTACTTC
.	TRBV29-1	.	TRBJ1-2	CSAITRDGYGYTF	TGCAGCGCCATTACCCGGGACGGATATGGCTACACCTTC
.	TRBV4-1	TRBD1	TRBJ2-5	CASSYGQGYEETQYF	TGCGCCAGCAGCTACGGACAGGGGTATGAGGAGACCCAGTACTTC
many	TRBV28	TRBD1	TRBJ2-3	CASSSPRGLFHTDTQYF	TGTGCCAGCAGTTCCCCTAGGGGGCTGTTCCACACAGATACGCAGTATTTT
.	TRBV4-1	.	TRBJ2-1	CASSHREGQYSYNEQFF	TGCGCCAGCAGCCATAGAGAGGGACAATACTCCTACAATGAGCAGTTCTTC
few	TRBV7-9	.	TRBJ2-5	CASSPPGEQETQYF	TGTGCCAGCAGCCCCCCGGGGGAGCAAGAGACCCAGTACTTC
many	TRBV24-1	TRBD1	TRBJ2-2	CATSDHAGTDNTGELFF	TGTGCCACCAGTGATCACGCCGGGACAGACAACACCGGGGAGCTGTTTTTT
.	TRBV5-1	.	TRBJ1-4	CASSLDGVENEKLFF	TGCGCCAGCAGCTTGGACGGGGTTGAGAATGAAAAACTGTTTTTT
few	TRBV3-1	.	TRBJ1-5	CASSLYGGNQPQHF	TGTGCCAGCAGCCTCTACGGGGGCAATCAGCCCCAGCATTTT
many	TRBV9	TRBD1	TRBJ2-1	CASRGQHNEQFF	TGTGCCAGCAGGGGACAGCACAATGAGCAGTTCTTC
many	TRBV6-1	TRBD1	TRBJ2-7	CASRKGQGDYEQYF	TGTGCCAGCAGAAAGGGACAGGGCGACTACGAGCAGTACTTC
many	TRBV12-3/TRBV12-4	.	TRBJ2-1	CASSLEAAPYNEQFF	TGTGCCAGCAGTTTAGAAGCTGCACCGTACAATGAGCAGTTCTTC
.	TRBV19	.	TRBJ2-1	CASSPRGALSYNEQFF	TGTGCCAGTAGTCCTCGGGGAGCGCTCTCCTACAATGAGCAGTTCTTC
.	TRBV20-1	TRBD2	TRBJ2-2	CSARATSGSNWNTGELFF	TGCAGTGCTAGAGCTACGAGCGGGAGTAATTGGAACACCGGGGAGCTGTTTTTT
many	TRBV24-1	.	TRBJ2-1	CATSDSSRGVYNEQFF	TGTGCCACCAGTGATTCCTCCCGAGGGGTGTACAATGAGCAGTTCTTC
many	TRBV12-3/TRBV12-4	TRBD2	TRBJ2-7	CASSRAGASSYEQYF	TGTGCCAGCAGCCGAGCGGGGGCTAGCTCCTACGAGCAGTACTTC
.	TRBV2	.	TRBJ2-2	CASRSSSRFGELFF	TGTGCCAGTAGATCCTCTAGCAGGTTCGGGGAGCTGTTTTTT
many	TRBV5-1	.	TRBJ2-1	CASSVGGVSYNEQFF	TGCGCCAGCAGTGTAGGGGGGGTCTCCTACAATGAGCAGTTCTTC
many	TRBV12-3/TRBV12-4	.	TRBJ2-7	CASSWTVRDEQYF	TGTGCCAGCAGTTGGACGGTTCGGGACGAGCAGTACTTC
few	TRBV7-9	.	TRBJ1-2	CASDPQPSYGYTF	TGTGCCAGCGACCCCCAGCCGAGCTATGGCTACACCTTC